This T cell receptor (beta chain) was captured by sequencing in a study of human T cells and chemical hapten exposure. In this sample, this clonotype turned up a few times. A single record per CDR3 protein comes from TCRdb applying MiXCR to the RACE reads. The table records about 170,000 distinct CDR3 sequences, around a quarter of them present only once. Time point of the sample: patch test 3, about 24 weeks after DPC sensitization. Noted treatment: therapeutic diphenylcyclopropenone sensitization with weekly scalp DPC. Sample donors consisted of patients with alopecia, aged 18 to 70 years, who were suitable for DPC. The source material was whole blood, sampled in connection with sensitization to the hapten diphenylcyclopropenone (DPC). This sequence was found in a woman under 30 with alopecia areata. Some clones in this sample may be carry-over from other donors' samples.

CDR3 in DNA: TGCAGCGTTGGACTATACAGTAGCTCCTACAATGAGCAGTTCTTC. Translation gives CSVGLYSSSYNEQFF. The chain employs TRBV29-1 and TRBJ2-1; the D gene is possibly TRBD2 (5 bases). Deletions cut 4 bases from V and 0 bases from J, with 13 bases between. The germline V gene has CDR1 SQVTM and CDR2 ANQGSEA. The CDR3 spans 15 residues.